This entry lists 15 T cell receptor beta chains sequenced from one sample in a study of Ad26.COV2.S vaccination and SARS-CoV-2 variants. The treatment denotes: around 19 received Ad26.COV2.S at low or high dose, single or two shots; about five received placebo; per-sample allocation not given. Sampling occurred on day 63 after the first vaccine or placebo injection. TCRdb's copy holds only in-frame clones and misses some; the assay was immunoSEQ multiplex PCR. The sample comprises 200,000 to 250,000 clones, roughly 88% of which are singletons, and about 10% rests with the top ten. The sample here was peripheral blood, taken in a trial of Ad26.COV2.S vaccine versus placebo. The receptors come from a person between 18 and 59 years old who received the Ad26.COV2.S COVID-19 vaccine or a placebo.

This clone was observed once. Its ends do not fully match the called genes, so a read error is possible. The chain has TRBV7-7 and TRBJ2-1; 9 positions match TRBD1. The CDR3 totals 17 residues. Germline CDR1 is SSHAT and CDR2 is FNYEAQ (reference sequence). The CDR3 nucleotides read TGTGCTAGCAGCTTATTGCCGGGACAGGGTTCCTACAATGAGCAGTTCTTC. Encoded protein: CASSLLPGQGSYNEQFF.

The chain is built from TRBV28 and TRBJ2-2; D remains unclear. CDR1 MDHEN and CDR2 SYDVKM come from the germline V gene. The CDR3 has 13 residues. The V end lost 5 bases, the J end lost 7 bases, and 11 bases lay between the germline ends. Here the CDR3 DNA reads TGTGCCAGCAGTGGTTTGGGGTTCGGGGAGCTGTTTTTT. Its translation: CASSGLGFGELFF.

The chain joins TRBV12-3 or TRBV12-4 to TRBJ1-1; weak D call: TRBD1 (5 bases). The length of the CDR3 is 13 residues. Trimming shortened V by 3 bases and J by 1 base, and 6 bases separated the two germline ends. The CDR3 spells CASSFQGNTEAFF. DNA for the CDR3: TGTGCCAGCAGTTTCCAGGGGAACACTGAAGCTTTCTTT.

This chain joins TRBV19 and TRBJ2-2; 8 nucleotides line up with TRBD1. CDR1 LNHDA and CDR2 SQIVND come from the germline V gene (reference sequence). The CDR3 contains 13 residues. The ends lost 10 bases at V and 6 bases at J; junction bases unmatched: 7. The CDR3 region is CATDRDNSGELFF. The CDR3 DNA follows: TGTGCCACGGACAGGGATAATTCCGGGGAGCTGTTTTTT. Full variable domain (rest looked up from reference TRBV19 and TRBJ2-2): DGGITQSPKYLFRKEGQNVTLSCEQNLNHDAMYWYRQDPGQGLRLIYYSQIVNDFQKGDIAEGYSVSREKKESFPLTVTSAQKNPTAFYLCATDRDNSGELFFGEGSRLTVL.

The chain carries TRBV7-9 and TRBJ2-1; D not resolved. CDR3 length: 16 amino acids. CDR1 and CDR2 (germline): SEHNR, FQNEAQ (reference sequence). V was cut by 4 bases and J by 1 base, with 14 bases left in between. The CDR3 nucleotides are TGTGCCAGCAGCTCCCGTATAAGAGTTTCCTACAATGAGCAGTTCTTC. As protein: CASSSRIRVSYNEQFF.

J is TRBJ2-3 and V is TRBV5-6, with D unresolved. Germline CDR1 reads SGHDT; CDR2 reads YYEEEE. The CDR3 consists of 13 residues. With 3 bases removed from V and 6 bases from J, the gap between germline ends came to 11 bases. CDR3 region: CASSYLGRDTQYF. For the CDR3, the DNA is TGTGCCAGCAGCTACCTAGGGCGGGATACGCAGTATTTT.

The chain combines TRBV7-2 with TRBJ2-3; 8 bases line up with TRBD2. This CDR3 contains 16 residues. Germline assignment: CDR1 SGHTA and CDR2 FQGNSA. V lost 5 bases and J lost 6; bases outside the gene matches: 13. The CDR3, as DNA: TGTGCCAGCAGCCCCCTAGCGGGTCTACGGTATGATACGCAGTATTTT. Its protein is CASSPLAGLRYDTQYF.

This chain joins TRBV7-9 and TRBJ1-6; 12 nucleotides match TRBD1. The CDR3 extends over 16 amino acids. V trimming: 6 bases; J trimming: 8 bases; junction bases outside the gene matches: 8. CDR1 SEHNR and CDR2 FQNEAQ come from the germline V gene (reference sequence). This CDR3 reads CASRETGTGGYSPLHF. The CDR3 DNA is TGTGCCAGCAGAGAAACCGGGACAGGGGGCTATTCACCCCTCCACTTT.

The chain links TRBV27 to TRBJ2-2; D might be TRBD1 (6 bases). The CDR3 extends over 17 amino acids. Germline CDR1 is MNHEY and CDR2 is SMNVEV (reference sequence). Trimming cost V 3 bases and J 1 base, with 15 bases left between them. The CDR3 region has the DNA TGTGCCAGCAGTTTCCTTATGGGACAACGGAACACCGGGGAGCTGTTTTTT. As protein: CASSFLMGQRNTGELFF.

CDR3 sequence reads: CASSFGVGETQYF. Written as DNA, the CDR3 is TGTGCCAGCAGCTTTGGGGTAGGGGAGACCCAGTACTTC. This rearrangement joins TRBV11-2 to TRBJ2-5; no clear D. Trimming left V 3 bases short and J 5 bases short, with 10 bases between. Germline assignment: CDR1 SGHAT and CDR2 FQNNGV. The length of the CDR3 is 13 residues.

This chain links TRBV11-2 with TRBJ1-4; 8 bases line up with TRBD1. The length of the CDR3 is 14 residues. The germline V gene has CDR1 SGHAT and CDR2 FQNNGV. The ends lost 6 bases at V and 6 bases at J; junction bases unmatched: 6. This CDR3 is CASSYSTGDEKLFF. CDR3 bases: TGTGCCAGCAGTTATTCGACAGGGGATGAAAAACTGTTTTTT.

The chain carries TRBV6-5 and TRBJ1-1; maybe TRBD1 (6 bases). Germline V CDR1 and CDR2: MNHEY, SVGAGI. The CDR3 contains 13 residues. Trimming took 8 bases from V and 1 from J, leaving 11 bases between them. The CDR3 loop reads CASRDRPNTEAFF. Written as DNA, the CDR3 is TGTGCCAGCCGAGACAGGCCGAACACTGAAGCTTTCTTT.

About this clone: The same CDR3 is also encoded by other DNA sequences in this sample. The rearrangement joins TRBV5-1 to TRBJ2-3; D remains ambiguous. The CDR3 is 12 residues long. CDR1 is SGHRS, CDR2 YFSETQ, per germline. V was trimmed by 4 bases and J by 0 bases, leaving 3 bases between them. CDR3 nucleotides: TGCGCCAGCAGCCCGAGCACAGATACGCAGTATTTT. Protein product: CASSPSTDTQYF.

This chain connects TRBV11-1 to TRBJ2-5; TRBD2 matches at 10 bases. The germline CDR1 and CDR2 sequences are SGHAT and FQDESV (reference sequence). J lost 0 bases, V lost 1 base, and 2 bases had no gene match. The length of the CDR3 is 16 residues. CDR3: CASSLGGLADQETQYF. The CDR3 bases are TGTGCCAGCAGCTTAGGAGGACTAGCGGACCAAGAGACCCAGTACTTC.

Here the CDR3 DNA reads TGTGCCAGCAGCTCCATATTACAGGGCCTCAATCAGCCCCAGCATTTT. Amino acids: CASSSILQGLNQPQHF. The chain joins TRBV7-9 to TRBJ1-5; maybe TRBD1 (6 bases). This CDR3 comprises 16 residues. Per germline, CDR1 SEHNR and CDR2 FQNEAQ (reference sequence). Deletions cut 4 bases from V and 3 bases from J, with 16 bases between.